This is a list of T cell receptor beta chains from one sample in a study. TCRdb re-called the 5' RACE reads through MiXCR, storing one row per CDR3 protein. The sample has 50,000 to 70,000 distinct CDR3 sequences; less than 25% are singletons. Sequencing was carried out using tumor-infiltrating Tregs sorted from the breast tumor. These receptor sequences come from a female donor with breast cancer. Each CDR3 is given with its conserved first and last residue. The order of the fields is clone size, D gene, J gene, V gene, CDR3 protein, CDR3 DNA. The D gene is left open where the match is weak. The size field is filled for only some rows; it gives once, few, many or a size class.

few,.,TRBJ2-1,TRBV11-2,CASSLDRVAEINEQFF,TGTGCCAGCAGCTTAGATCGAGTAGCGGAGATCAATGAGCAGTTCTTC
.,TRBD2,TRBJ2-1,TRBV11-1,CASSPLAGRKNEQFF,TGTGCCAGCAGCCCACTAGCGGGTAGGAAGAATGAGCAGTTCTTC
few,.,TRBJ2-3,TRBV7-2,CASSPTLRADTQYF,TGTGCCAGCAGCCCTACTCTACGAGCAGATACGCAGTATTTT
few,TRBD1,TRBJ1-1,TRBV10-3,CAIRLQGANTEAFF,TGTGCCATCAGGTTACAGGGGGCGAACACTGAAGCTTTCTTT
.,TRBD2,TRBJ2-3,TRBV20-1,CSAGQTSPDTQYF,TGCAGTGCTGGCCAGACTAGCCCAGATACGCAGTATTTT
many,.,TRBJ1-5,TRBV6-1,CASSESGGPQPQHF,TGTGCCAGCAGTGAATCTGGGGGCCCTCAGCCCCAGCATTTT
many,.,TRBJ2-5,TRBV5-1,CASSPQGSQETQYF,TGCGCCAGCAGCCCACAGGGTTCTCAAGAGACCCAGTACTTC
many,.,TRBJ1-1,TRBV5-1,CASSLALEAFSEAFF,TGCGCCAGCAGCTTAGCCCTCGAAGCGTTCTCTGAAGCTTTCTTT
.,TRBD1,TRBJ1-1,TRBV15,CATSFNRGITEAFF,TGTGCCACCAGCTTCAACAGGGGGATTACTGAAGCTTTCTTT
many,.,TRBJ2-4,TRBV4-3,CASSQNTGTIQYF,TGCGCCAGCAGCCAGAATACAGGTACCATTCAGTACTTC
many,.,TRBJ2-3,TRBV28,CASSDFQVTPTRTDTQYF,TGTGCCAGCAGCGACTTTCAGGTGACTCCCACTAGGACAGATACGCAGTATTTT
.,.,TRBJ2-7,TRBV28,CASTSGSSYEQYF,TGTGCCAGCACCTCCGGCAGCTCCTACGAGCAGTACTTC
.,TRBD1,TRBJ1-6,TRBV18,CASSPDRGDSPLHF,TGTGCCAGCTCACCTGACAGGGGAGACTCACCCCTCCACTTT
.,.,TRBJ1-1,TRBV20-1,CSARVGNSMNTEAFF,TGCAGTGCTAGAGTGGGGAACTCCATGAACACTGAAGCTTTCTTT
few,.,TRBJ2-1,TRBV27,CASNRQGFQDEQFF,TGTGCCAGCAATAGGCAGGGCTTTCAGGATGAGCAGTTCTTC
few,.,TRBJ1-6,TRBV5-1,CASSLLWGNNSPLHF,TGCGCCAGCAGCTTGTTGTGGGGGAACAATTCACCCCTCCACTTT
medium-sized,.,TRBJ2-5,TRBV20-1,CSASTAPRQETQYF,TGCAGTGCTAGCACAGCGCCAAGGCAAGAGACCCAGTACTTC
.,TRBD1,TRBJ1-4,TRBV7-9,CASSSRGQGRREKLFF,TGTGCCAGCAGCTCCCGGGGACAGGGTCGGCGGGAAAAACTGTTTTTT
medium-sized,.,TRBJ2-3,TRBV15,CATSRDGLDTQYF,TGTGCCACCAGCAGAGATGGCCTCGATACGCAGTATTTT
few,TRBD2,TRBJ2-4,TRBV6-6,CASRGTSRTRVAKNIQYF,TGTGCCAGCAGGGGGACTAGCAGGACCAGGGTAGCCAAAAACATTCAGTACTTC
few,.,TRBJ2-7,TRBV28,CASGSQHYEQYF,TGTGCCAGCGGTTCTCAGCACTACGAGCAGTACTTC
many,TRBD1,TRBJ1-2,TRBV12-3/TRBV12-4,CASSQLHLQGARGYTF,TGTGCCAGCAGCCAACTTCATCTACAGGGGGCGCGGGGCTACACCTTC
many,.,TRBJ1-2,TRBV5-1,CASSLGPGAGYTF,TGCGCCAGCAGCTTGGGCCCGGGCGCTGGCTACACCTTC
.,.,TRBJ1-4,TRBV18,CASSPRDSATNEKLFF,TGTGCCAGCTCGCCCCGCGACAGCGCAACTAATGAAAAACTGTTTTTT
many,.,TRBJ2-7,TRBV12-3/TRBV12-4,CASSFTEGGGEQYF,TGTGCCAGCAGTTTTACGGAGGGGGGAGGCGAGCAGTACTTC
few,.,TRBJ1-1,TRBV6-2/TRBV6-3,CASSYGGAQTEAFF,TGTGCCAGCAGTTACGGAGGGGCGCAAACTGAAGCTTTCTTT
.,.,TRBJ1-1,TRBV7-9,CASSLYKGDADAFF,TGTGCCAGCAGCTTATATAAGGGCGACGCTGATGCTTTCTTT
few,TRBD1,TRBJ2-4,TRBV6-5,CASSYPGTGGLIQYF,TGTGCCAGCAGTTATCCCGGGACAGGGGGCCTCATTCAGTACTTC
many,.,TRBJ2-5,TRBV10-3,CAISDFDETQYF,TGTGCCATCAGTGACTTTGACGAGACCCAGTACTTC
few,.,TRBJ2-3,TRBV7-9,CASSLQKTLSTDTQYF,TGTGCCAGCAGCCTCCAGAAAACCTTAAGCACAGATACGCAGTATTTT
many,.,TRBJ1-2,TRBV4-3,CASSQDLKGLFYGYTF,TGCGCCAGCAGCCAAGATCTTAAGGGACTCTTCTATGGCTACACCTTC
.,.,TRBJ2-3,TRBV20-1,CSARDPGLSSGTDTQYF,TGCAGTGCTAGAGATCCCGGACTATCGTCCGGCACAGATACGCAGTATTTT
many,TRBD1,TRBJ1-2,TRBV20-1,CSARDLGRGHGGYTF,TGCAGTGCTAGAGATCTGGGCAGGGGGCATGGAGGCTACACCTTC
once,.,TRBJ1-5,TRBV20-1,CSASYGYSNQPQHF,TGCAGTGCCAGTTACGGATATAGCAATCAGCCCCAGCATTTT
.,.,TRBJ2-7,TRBV6-1,CASRYPGTSDEQYF,TGTGCCAGCAGATATCCCGGGACCAGCGACGAGCAGTACTTC
few,.,TRBJ2-7,TRBV5-6,CASSRQTGSSYEQYF,TGTGCCAGCAGCCGTCAAACAGGATCCTCCTACGAGCAGTACTTC
few,.,TRBJ1-5,TRBV20-1,CSARPDSNQPQHF,TGCAGTGCTAGACCGGACAGCAATCAGCCCCAGCATTTT
few,.,TRBJ1-2,TRBV5-1,CASSLLGNYGYTF,TGCGCCAGCAGCTTGCTGGGGAACTATGGCTACACCTTC
many,.,TRBJ2-7,TRBV5-1,CASSFGTVSYEQYF,TGCGCCAGCAGCTTTGGGACCGTTTCCTACGAGCAGTACTTC
few,.,TRBJ2-3,TRBV7-9,CASSPPFRLGLDTQYF,TGTGCCAGCAGCCCTCCATTCCGACTAGGCCTAGATACGCAGTATTTT
many,TRBD1,TRBJ2-3,TRBV5-1,CASSPDREIFFTDTQYF,TGCGCCAGCAGCCCGGACAGGGAGATTTTCTTCACAGATACGCAGTATTTT
few,TRBD1,TRBJ1-5,TRBV4-3,CASSQDNRGGQPQHF,TGCGCCAGCAGCCAGGATAACAGGGGTGGCCAGCCCCAGCATTTT
.,.,TRBJ2-3,TRBV5-1,CASSWDTNTDTQYF,TGCGCCAGCAGTTGGGACACTAACACAGATACGCAGTATTTT
many,.,TRBJ2-7,TRBV12-3/TRBV12-4,CASSLLQSSYEQYF,TGTGCCAGCAGTTTGCTCCAGAGCTCCTACGAGCAGTACTTC
.,.,TRBJ1-4,TRBV7-9,CASSLEMTNGKLFF,TGTGCCAGCAGCTTAGAGATGACTAATGGAAAACTGTTTTTT
.,TRBD1,TRBJ2-7,TRBV6-1,CASSETGGTGEQYF,TGTGCCAGCAGTGAAACAGGGGGCACCGGCGAGCAGTACTTC
few,TRBD2,TRBJ2-1,TRBV28,CASSGLAAGSYNEQFF,TGTGCCAGCAGTGGACTAGCGGCCGGATCCTACAATGAGCAGTTCTTC
few,.,TRBJ2-7,TRBV7-9,CASSWSSPYEQYF,TGTGCCAGCAGCTGGTCCAGTCCTTACGAGCAGTACTTC
few,TRBD2,TRBJ2-7,TRBV6-1,CASGLAGPSYEQYF,TGTGCCAGCGGCCTAGCGGGGCCCTCCTACGAGCAGTACTTC
few,.,TRBJ2-5,TRBV6-2/TRBV6-3,CASSYRTGSETQYF,TGTGCCAGCAGTTACCGCACGGGTTCGGAGACCCAGTACTTC
many,TRBD1,TRBJ2-7,TRBV7-9,CASSSPGTGFSYEQYF,TGTGCCAGCAGCTCCCCCGGGACAGGGTTTTCCTACGAGCAGTACTTC
.,.,TRBJ2-1,TRBV3-1,CASSPQNGYNEQFF,TGTGCCAGCAGCCCCCAAAACGGATACAATGAGCAGTTCTTC
many,.,TRBJ2-1,TRBV6-2/TRBV6-3,CASEPSRTDNEQFF,TGTGCCAGCGAGCCAAGCAGGACAGACAATGAGCAGTTCTTC
.,TRBD1,TRBJ1-6,TRBV20-1,CSAKGQGALNSLLHF,TGCAGTGCAAAGGGACAGGGGGCTCTCAATTCACTCCTCCACTTT
few,TRBD1,TRBJ1-4,TRBV20-1,CSAFRTGPNEKLFF,TGCAGTGCCTTCCGGACAGGGCCTAATGAAAAACTGTTTTTT
few,.,TRBJ2-5,TRBV20-1,CSEGGGGETQYF,TGCAGTGAGGGGGGAGGAGGAGAGACCCAGTACTTC
.,TRBD1,TRBJ2-2,TRBV27,CASSTSGTVNTGELFF,TGTGCCAGCAGTACTTCCGGGACAGTAAACACCGGGGAGCTGTTTTTT
.,TRBD1,TRBJ2-1,TRBV9,CASSVQTGTGQNEQFF,TGTGCCAGCAGCGTCCAGACCGGGACAGGGCAAAATGAGCAGTTCTTC